Listed below are T cell receptor beta chains from one sample, sequenced in a study of OX40 agonist ivuxolimab in advanced cancers. Libraries were prepared by immunoSEQ multiplex PCR; TCRdb keeps only in-frame clonotypes and omits some of them. This sample has just under 55,000 clones, with nearly 80% found just once. The specimen comprised CD4+ or CD8+ T cells sorted from blood, sampled in a trial of the OX40 agonist ivuxolimab. The receptor set was obtained from an adult with an advanced solid tumor such as melanoma, head and neck, liver or kidney cancer. Each CDR3 is given with its conserved first and last residue. A D gene is named only where the DNA matches it firmly. Clone size is stated in some rows and not others, as once, few, many or a class when expanded.

cdr3_aa: CASSQRGLAGYEQFF
cdr3_nt: TGTGCCAGCAGCCAACGGGGACTAGCGGGCTATGAGCAGTTCTTC
d_call: TRBD2
v_call: TRBV5-6
j_call: TRBJ2-1
clone_size: -

cdr3_aa: CASSLVLAGVREQYF
cdr3_nt: TGCGCCAGCAGCTTGGTACTAGCGGGAGTAAGGGAGCAGTACTTC
d_call: TRBD2
v_call: TRBV5-1
j_call: TRBJ2-7
clone_size: once

cdr3_aa: CRPEGGRSYTF
cdr3_nt: TGCAGACCCGAGGGGGGCCGCAGCTACACCTTC
d_call: -
v_call: TRBV20-1
j_call: TRBJ1-2
clone_size: -

cdr3_aa: CASSPGGQGGRRGNTEAFF
cdr3_nt: TGTGCCAGCAGTCCCGGGGGACAGGGTGGGCGACGTGGGAACACTGAAGCTTTCTTT
d_call: TRBD1
v_call: TRBV28
j_call: TRBJ1-1
clone_size: -

cdr3_aa: CASQDRAGYEQYF
cdr3_nt: TGTGCCAGTCAGGACAGGGCGGGCTACGAGCAGTACTTC
d_call: TRBD1
v_call: TRBV19
j_call: TRBJ2-7
clone_size: -

cdr3_aa: CASSLGFRQNTEAFF
cdr3_nt: TGCGCCAGCAGCTTGGGGTTCCGTCAGAACACTGAAGCTTTCTTT
d_call: -
v_call: TRBV5-1
j_call: TRBJ1-1
clone_size: -

cdr3_aa: CASRRQGGPLRGGTEAFF
cdr3_nt: TGTGCCAGCAGAAGACAAGGGGGGCCCCTCCGAGGGGGCACTGAAGCTTTCTTT
d_call: -
v_call: TRBV11-2
j_call: TRBJ1-1
clone_size: -

cdr3_aa: CASSYSEGVGNQPQHF
cdr3_nt: TGTGCCAGCAGTTACTCAGAGGGTGTGGGCAATCAGCCCCAGCATTTT
d_call: -
v_call: TRBV6-6
j_call: TRBJ1-5
clone_size: -

cdr3_aa: CASSQRGGVGSTDTQYF
cdr3_nt: TGTGCCAGCAGCCAAAGAGGAGGGGTGGGAAGCACAGATACGCAGTATTTT
d_call: -
v_call: TRBV14
j_call: TRBJ2-3
clone_size: -

cdr3_aa: CASSFLAVSYEQYF
cdr3_nt: TGTGCCAGCAGCTTTCTAGCGGTCTCCTACGAGCAGTACTTC
d_call: TRBD2
v_call: TRBV7-2
j_call: TRBJ2-7
clone_size: -

cdr3_aa: CASRDPVDAPYEQYF
cdr3_nt: TGTGCCAGCAGAGACCCGGTGGATGCTCCCTACGAGCAGTACTTC
d_call: -
v_call: TRBV2
j_call: TRBJ2-7
clone_size: few

cdr3_aa: CASSEGGGLYGYTF
cdr3_nt: TGTGCCAGCAGTGAAGGGGGAGGGCTCTATGGCTACACCTTC
d_call: -
v_call: TRBV6-1
j_call: TRBJ1-2
clone_size: -

cdr3_aa: CASSFGRDAGNTIYF
cdr3_nt: TGTGCCAGCAGCTTCGGCAGGGACGCCGGAAACACCATATATTTT
d_call: -
v_call: TRBV5-8
j_call: TRBJ1-3
clone_size: once

cdr3_aa: CASRRGRGYEQYF
cdr3_nt: TGTGCCAGCAGACGAGGACGGGGCTACGAGCAGTACTTC
d_call: -
v_call: TRBV28
j_call: TRBJ2-7
clone_size: -

cdr3_aa: CATRRVPATEAFF
cdr3_nt: TGTGCCACGCGAAGGGTCCCCGCCACTGAAGCTTTCTTT
d_call: -
v_call: TRBV28
j_call: TRBJ1-1
clone_size: -

cdr3_aa: CASSSLGLGAHEQYF
cdr3_nt: TGTGCCAGCAGTTCCTTGGGCTTGGGGGCGCACGAGCAGTACTTC
d_call: -
v_call: TRBV27
j_call: TRBJ2-7
clone_size: once

cdr3_aa: CASRTVGLAGGPSNTQYF
cdr3_nt: TGTGCCAGCAGGACCGTTGGACTAGCGGGAGGGCCGAGCAATACGCAGTATTTT
d_call: TRBD2
v_call: TRBV28
j_call: TRBJ2-3
clone_size: -

cdr3_aa: CASSVSRTGATEQYF
cdr3_nt: TGTGCCAGCAGTGTATCTAGGACAGGGGCCACCGAGCAGTACTTC
d_call: TRBD1
v_call: TRBV6-5
j_call: TRBJ2-7
clone_size: -

cdr3_aa: CASSLTGLPNTGELFF
cdr3_nt: TGTGCCAGCAGCTTAACGGGCTTACCCAACACCGGGGAGCTGTTTTTT
d_call: -
v_call: TRBV7-9
j_call: TRBJ2-2
clone_size: -

cdr3_aa: CSVHREANTGELFF
cdr3_nt: TGCAGCGTCCACAGGGAGGCGAACACCGGGGAGCTGTTTTTT
d_call: -
v_call: TRBV29-1
j_call: TRBJ2-2
clone_size: -

cdr3_aa: CASSQDEGAGELFF
cdr3_nt: TGTGCCAGCAGCCAAGACGAAGGTGCCGGGGAGCTGTTTTTT
d_call: -
v_call: TRBV4-2
j_call: TRBJ2-2
clone_size: -

cdr3_aa: CANRPRIFQSEWGYTF
cdr3_nt: TGTGCCAACCGCCCCCGGATCTTCCAATCGGAATGGGGCTACACCTTC
d_call: -
v_call: TRBV27
j_call: TRBJ1-2
clone_size: -